A selection of T cell receptor beta chains follows, all from one sample in a study of blood T cell repertoires in COVID-19. The table came from immunoSEQ multiplex PCR; TCRdb's copy has only in-frame clones and leaves some out. The table has about 92,000 clones, 75% to 90% seen once. Sequencing was done on a sample of peripheral blood. The source of these receptors is a man older than 75 with acute or convalescent COVID-19. Both conserved end residues are part of each CDR3. The D gene is left open where the match is weak. Some rows mark clone size as missing; the rest say once, few, many or name a class of expanded clone.

d_call cdr3_length clone_size j_call v_call cdr3_nt cdr3_aa
. 15 . TRBJ1-5 TRBV28 TGTGCCAGCAGTTTATGGGGTGGGCGCAATCAGCCCCAGCATTTT CASSLWGGRNQPQHF
. 13 . TRBJ1-1 TRBV7-3 TGTGCCAGCAGCCAACAGTTCAACACTGAAGCTTTCTTT CASSQQFNTEAFF
TRBD1 14 . TRBJ1-2 TRBV3-1/TRBV3-2 TGTGCCAGCAGCCAAGAGGGGACAGGGGGTGGCTACACCTTC CASSQEGTGGGYTF
. 14 . TRBJ1-6 TRBV27 TGTGCCAGCAGTTTTCAGACGGGGAATTCACCCCTCCACTTT CASSFQTGNSPLHF
. 13 . TRBJ1-1 TRBV28 TGTGCCAGCAGTTTTAGCGCCGACACTGAAGCTTTCTTT CASSFSADTEAFF
. 14 . TRBJ2-5 TRBV5-6 TGTGCCAGCAGCCTTGACAGGTACCAAGAGACCCAGTACTTC CASSLDRYQETQYF
TRBD1 17 many TRBJ2-7 TRBV29-1 TGCAGCGTTCTCAATTCTTTAACAGGGGCCCCAACCTACGAGCAGTACTTC CSVLNSLTGAPTYEQYF
TRBD2 15 . TRBJ2-1 TRBV9 TGTGCCAGCAGCGTCACGGGACTAGCGAACAATGAGCAGTTCTTC CASSVTGLANNEQFF
TRBD1 16 . TRBJ2-6 TRBV28 TGTGCCAGCAGTCCAACAGGGGGCTCTGGGGCCAACGTCCTGACTTTC CASSPTGGSGANVLTF
. 15 . TRBJ1-1 TRBV3-1/TRBV3-2 TGTGCCAGCAGCCAAGGAGCGGGGATCGGCACTGAAGCTTTCTTT CASSQGAGIGTEAFF
TRBD1 14 . TRBJ1-2 TRBV6-2/TRBV6-3 TGTGCCAGCAGTTCTCTTTGGACAGGAGCTGGCTACACCTTC CASSSLWTGAGYTF
. 12 . TRBJ2-7 TRBV11-3 TGTGCCAGCAGCTTAGGGCCCCGCGAGCAGTACTTC CASSLGPREQYF
. 15 . TRBJ2-1 TRBV7-9 TGTGCCAGCAGCCCCAGAGCGGGCCTTTACAATGAGCAGTTCTTC CASSPRAGLYNEQFF
. 15 . TRBJ1-4 TRBV5-4 TGTGCCAGCAGCCCGACCGGACAGCTCAGTGAAAAACTGTTTTTT CASSPTGQLSEKLFF
TRBD2 16 . TRBJ2-3 TRBV2 TGTGCCAGCATTCTGACCGCGGGAGGTGATGTCGATACGCAGTATTTT CASILTAGGDVDTQYF
. 14 . TRBJ2-7 TRBV7-2 TGTGCCAGCAGCGGGCAGGGCAGCTCCTACGAGCAGTACTTC CASSGQGSSYEQYF
TRBD2 18 . TRBJ2-3 TRBV28 TGTGCCAGCAGTGAAATCCGTAGGGCTAGCGGGAGTCAGGAAACGCAGTATTTT CASSEIRRASGSQETQYF
TRBD2 16 . TRBJ2-1 TRBV11-1 TGTGCCAGCAGCTCAAAAGGGACTAGCGGAAACAATGAGCAGTTCTTC CASSSKGTSGNNEQFF
. 13 once TRBJ1-1 TRBV29-1 TGCAGCGTTGACGGGGAAGGGAACACTGAAGCTTTCTTT CSVDGEGNTEAFF
TRBD1 14 few TRBJ1-5 TRBV28 TGTGCCAGCAGTTTGGGGACAGGCAATCAGCCCCAGCATTTT CASSLGTGNQPQHF
. 15 few TRBJ1-1 TRBV19 TGTGCCAGTAGTATAGATTTTTTATCGGACAGCGAGTCTTTCTTT CASSIDFLSDSESFF
TRBD2 15 . TRBJ2-5 TRBV5-8 TGTGCCAGCAGCTTGCGGGCTAGCGGTCAGGCGACCCAGTACTTC CASSLRASGQATQYF
. 14 . TRBJ2-5 TRBV9 TGTGCCAGCAGCCCCGTCCAGGGCCAAGAGACCCAGTACTTC CASSPVQGQETQYF
TRBD2 16 . TRBJ2-1 TRBV9 TGTGCCAGCAGCCCACGACTAGCGAGCTCCTACAATGAGCAGTTCTTC CASSPRLASSYNEQFF